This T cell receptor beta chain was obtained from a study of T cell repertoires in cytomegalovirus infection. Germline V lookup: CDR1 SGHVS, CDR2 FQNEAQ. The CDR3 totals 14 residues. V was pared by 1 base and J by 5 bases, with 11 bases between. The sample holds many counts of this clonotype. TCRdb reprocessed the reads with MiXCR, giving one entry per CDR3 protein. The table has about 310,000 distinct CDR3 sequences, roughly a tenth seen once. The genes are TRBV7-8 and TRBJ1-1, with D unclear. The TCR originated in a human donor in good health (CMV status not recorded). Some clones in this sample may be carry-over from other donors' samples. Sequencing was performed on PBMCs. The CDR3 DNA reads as TGTGCCAGCAGCTTAGTCCCGGGAGCAACTGAAGCTTTCTTT. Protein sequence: CASSLVPGATEAFF.